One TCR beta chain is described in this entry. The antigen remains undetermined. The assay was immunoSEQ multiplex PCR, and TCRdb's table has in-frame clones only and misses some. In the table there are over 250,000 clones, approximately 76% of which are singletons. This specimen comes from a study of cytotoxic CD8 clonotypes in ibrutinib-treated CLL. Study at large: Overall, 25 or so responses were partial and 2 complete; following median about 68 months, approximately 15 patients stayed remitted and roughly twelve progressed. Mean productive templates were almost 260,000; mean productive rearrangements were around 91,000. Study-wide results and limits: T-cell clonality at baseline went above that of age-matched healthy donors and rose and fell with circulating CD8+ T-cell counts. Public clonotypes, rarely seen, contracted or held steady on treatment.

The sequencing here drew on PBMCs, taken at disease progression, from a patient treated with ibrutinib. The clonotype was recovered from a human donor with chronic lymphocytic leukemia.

The CDR3 DNA sequence: TGTGCCAGCAGCACGGACAGTGGGGCCAACGTCCTGACTTTC. Amino acids: CASSTDSGANVLTF. V is TRBV27 and J is TRBJ2-6, with D tentatively TRBD1 (6 bases). Germline assignment: CDR1 MNHEY and CDR2 SMNVEV (reference sequence). Between the trimmed V and J ends, which lost 6 bases and 3 bases, there was a span of 9 bases. The CDR3 contains 14 residues.